Each of the 3 T cell receptor beta chains below was sequenced from the same sample in a study of identical twins. TCRdb reprocessed the 5' RACE reads via MiXCR and lists one record per CDR3 protein. The sample includes under 900,000 distinct CDR3 sequences, roughly 18% of them seen just once. These data are also associated with another study on T cells expressing NK-cell markers.

What was sequenced was PBMCs. The receptor source for this set is a young woman in good health.

This chain joins TRBV12-5 and TRBJ2-2; 9 positions agree with TRBD1. The CDR3 has 15 residues. Losses at the gene ends were 9 bases for V and 4 bases for J; bases not matched to a gene: 9. CDR1 LGHNT and CDR2 FRNRAP come from the germline V gene. The CDR3: CASQPGTGFTGELFF. CDR3 sequence (DNA): TGTGCTAGCCAACCCGGGACAGGGTTCACCGGGGAGCTGTTTTTT. The variable domain in full, with the rest retrieved from reference TRBV12-5 and TRBJ2-2, is DARVTQTPRHKVTEMGQEVTMRCQPILGHNTVFWYRQTMMQGLELLAYFRNRAPLDDSGMPKDRFSAEMPDATLATLKIQPSEPRDSAVYFCASQPGTGFTGELFFGEGSRLTVL.

V usage is TRBV7-2 and J usage is TRBJ1-1, with no clear D. V was shortened by 5 bases and J by 1 base, with 11 bases between the two germline ends. This CDR3 region has 14 residues. Per the germline V gene, CDR1 is SGHTA and CDR2 is FQGNSA. The CDR3 nucleotides read TGTGCCAGCAGCGGATCGGGTTCGAACACTGAAGCTTTCTTT. It translates to CASSGSGSNTEAFF.

There are a few counts of this clonotype. This chain links TRBV12-3 or TRBV12-4 with TRBJ2-5; D gene unclear. The CDR3 is 16 amino acids. Trimming cost V 3 bases and J 2 bases, with 16 bases left between them. The CDR3 sequence is CASSFGLEEPQETQYF. CDR3 sequence (DNA): TGTGCCAGCAGTTTTGGTTTAGAAGAACCTCAAGAGACCCAGTACTTC.